Each of the 14 T cell receptor beta chains below was sequenced from the same sample in a study of CD4 T cells in relation to SARS-CoV-2 and coronaviruses. Before the COVID-19 pandemic, during about 2010-2018, CD4+ T cells were taken from unexposed donors. Isolation of CD4+ T cells took place after approximately eleven days in culture. Sequenced by immunoSEQ multiplex PCR; TCRdb stores in-frame clones only, minus some. The sample lists 21,000 or so clones, approximately 82% occurring once. Which antigens these TCRs recognize remains unknown. The sample taken for sequencing was CD4+ T cells from PBMCs, cultured in vitro. The receptors were gathered from a human donor in good health.

This chain connects TRBV24-1 to TRBJ2-3; D gene ambiguous. The V end was cut by 3 bases, the J end by 3 bases, with 6 bases between. CDR1 and CDR2 (germline): KGHDR, SFDVKD. This CDR3 is built from 13 residues. The CDR3 DNA follows: TGTGCCACCAGTGATCCTGGGACAGATACGCAGTATTTT. Encoded protein: CATSDPGTDTQYF.

This clone appeared a single time. The chain carries TRBV5-1 and TRBJ1-2, with 9 bases lining up with TRBD1. This CDR3 is 13 amino acids long. The V and J ends lost 4 bases and 6 bases, in that order; junction bases with no gene match: 4. The germline V gene has CDR1 SGHRS and CDR2 YFSETQ. The CDR3 spells CASSQGTGNGYTF. The CDR3 DNA is TGCGCCAGCAGCCAAGGGACAGGGAATGGCTACACCTTC.

The chain links TRBV28 to TRBJ2-1, with 9 bases lining up with TRBD1. Germline CDR1 and CDR2: MDHEN and SYDVKM. V trimming: 6 bases; J trimming: 7 bases; junction bases outside the gene matches: 10. The length of the CDR3 is 15 residues. This chain's CDR3 is CASSHFGTGLNEQFF. CDR3 DNA sequence: TGTGCCAGCAGCCACTTTGGGACAGGGCTAAATGAGCAGTTCTTC.

The chain links TRBV9 to TRBJ2-2, with 7 bases identical to TRBD1. The germline gives CDR1 SGDLS, CDR2 YYNGEE. This CDR3 is built from 15 residues. J gave up 4 bases and V 0 bases, and 3 bases lay outside the gene matches. The CDR3 DNA reads TGTGCCAGCAGCGTAGGACAGGGCCCCACCGGGGAGCTGTTTTTT. This codes for CASSVGQGPTGELFF. Drawing the rest from reference TRBV9 and TRBJ2-2, the complete variable domain is DSGVTQTPKHLITATGQRVTLRCSPRSGDLSVYWYQQSLDQGLQFLIQYYNGEERAKGNILERFSAQQFPDLHSELNLSSLELGDSALYFCASSVGQGPTGELFFGEGSRLTVL.

The J gene is TRBJ2-1, the V gene TRBV5-1; D ambiguous. V lost 1 base and J lost 5, with 7 bases in between. The CDR3 is 13 amino acids. Germline CDR1 is SGHRS and CDR2 is YFSETQ. The CDR3 loop reads CASSLQVNNEQFF. As DNA, the CDR3 is TGCGCCAGCAGCTTGCAGGTCAACAATGAGCAGTTCTTC. Using reference TRBV5-1 and TRBJ2-1 for the parts outside the CDR3, the full variable domain is KAGVTQTPRYLIKTRGQQVTLSCSPISGHRSVSWYQQTPGQGLQFLFEYFSETQRNKGNFPGRFSGRQFSNSRSEMNVSTLELGDSALYLCASSLQVNNEQFFGPGTRLTVL.

The chain uses TRBV6-1 and TRBJ2-1; 7 bases are a match to TRBD2. Germline assignment: CDR1 MNHNS and CDR2 SASEGT. Germline trimming cut 1 base from V and 5 bases from J; bases unmatched to any gene: 5. This CDR3 contains 15 residues. The CDR3 reads CASSEGASGDNEQFF. DNA of the CDR3: TGTGCCAGCAGTGAAGGGGCTAGCGGCGACAATGAGCAGTTCTTC.

The chain uses TRBV11-1 and TRBJ2-5; D is perhaps TRBD1 (6 bases). V shed 4 bases and J shed 5 bases, with 14 bases lying between them. CDR3 size: 14 residues. The V gene's germline CDR1 is SGHAT and CDR2 FQDESV (reference sequence). The CDR3 loop reads CASSSETGTETQYF. The CDR3 nucleotides are TGTGCCAGCAGCTCAGAAACAGGGACGGAGACCCAGTACTTC.

This clone was observed a few times. The chain carries TRBV2 and TRBJ1-2; weak D call: TRBD1 (5 bases). The CDR3 is made up of 16 amino acids. Trimming cost V 6 bases and J 5 bases, with 22 bases left between them. Germline V lookup: CDR1 SNHLY, CDR2 FYNNEI. CDR3 amino acids: CASSPLPRGGLYGYTF. CDR3 in DNA: TGTGCCAGCAGCCCGCTCCCCCGGGGCGGGTTGTATGGCTACACCTTC.

The chain combines TRBV10-3 with TRBJ2-7; a possible D gene is TRBD2 (5 bases). Looked up from germline, CDR1 is ENHRY and CDR2 is SYGVKD. This CDR3 spans 16 amino acids. Trimming cost V 0 bases and J 5 bases, with 17 bases left between them. CDR3 sequence (DNA): TGTGCCATCAGTGAGTCTGTTAAGTTCCGGGAAGACGAGCAGTACTTC. It encodes CAISESVKFREDEQYF.

This sequence joins TRBV19 and TRBJ2-6, with TRBD1 matching 11 bases. Losses at the gene ends were 5 bases for V and 2 bases for J; bases not matched to a gene: 8. Germline V gene lookup returns CDR1 LNHDA and CDR2 SQIVND (reference sequence). CDR3 length: 18 residues. CDR3 bases: TGTGCCAGTAGTTCCACGCGGACAGGGGGCGCTGGGGCCAACGTCCTGACTTTC. Its protein is CASSSTRTGGAGANVLTF. Full variable domain (remainder filled in from reference TRBV19 and TRBJ2-6): DGGITQSPKYLFRKEGQNVTLSCEQNLNHDAMYWYRQDPGQGLRLIYYSQIVNDFQKGDIAEGYSVSREKKESFPLTVTSAQKNPTAFYLCASSSTRTGGAGANVLTFGAGSRLTVL.

The V call is TRBV28, the J call TRBJ2-1, with TRBD2 matching 14 bases. The germline gives CDR1 MDHEN, CDR2 SYDVKM. V shed 8 bases and J 7 bases; nucleotides not matched to a gene: 1. The length of the CDR3 is 13 residues. CDR3 sequence (DNA): TGTGCCAGCGGACTAGCGGGAGGTAATGAGCAGTTCTTC. Protein product: CASGLAGGNEQFF.

The rearrangement links TRBV2 to TRBJ2-5, with 9 bases aligning to TRBD2. V gave up 2 bases and J gave up 5 bases; unmatched junction bases: 6. The CDR3 has 15 residues. The germline V gene encodes CDR1 SNHLY and CDR2 FYNNEI. Written as DNA, the CDR3 is TGTGCCAGCAGTGAAAGCGGGAGGATCACGGAGACCCAGTACTTC. Protein sequence: CASSESGRITETQYF.

The V gene is TRBV5-1, the J gene TRBJ2-3; 11 bases are shared with TRBD2. CDR3 length: 15 residues. The J segment lost 3 bases and the V segment lost 5 bases, leaving 5 bases of the junction unmatched. Germline V gene data show CDR1 as SGHRS and CDR2 as YFSETQ. The DNA for the CDR3 is TGCGCCAGCAGTTTGTTAGCGGGAGGGACAGATACGCAGTATTTT. It yields the protein CASSLLAGGTDTQYF. Drawing the rest from reference TRBV5-1 and TRBJ2-3, the complete variable domain is KAGVTQTPRYLIKTRGQQVTLSCSPISGHRSVSWYQQTPGQGLQFLFEYFSETQRNKGNFPGRFSGRQFSNSRSEMNVSTLELGDSALYLCASSLLAGGTDTQYFGPGTRLTVL.

The chain couples TRBV30 to TRBJ1-6; no reliable D call. Trimming removed 5 bases from V and 8 bases from J, with 10 bases in between. The CDR3 is 12 amino acids. Germline CDR1 is GTSNPN and CDR2 is SVGIG (reference sequence). This CDR3 reads CAWGDFYSPLHF. The CDR3 coding sequence is TGTGCCTGGGGTGATTTTTATTCACCCCTCCACTTT.